This T cell receptor beta chain is drawn from a study of T cell responses to AZD1222 COVID-19 vaccine. Study as a whole: Pooling was applied to second doses at about 4 or about 12 weeks. Findings and caveats of the study: Nearly half of spike-specific TCRs reportedly target variant regions that are unmutated in the B.1.351 and B.1.1.7 variants. The study identified only five to seven AZD1222 recipients as seropositive at baseline. The span of vaccine-associated CD4 TCRs extended across spike, with dominance at 160-218 and 743-854.

Notes on this clone: Its antigen is as yet unknown.

Assay: immunoSEQ multiplex PCR; the TCRdb copy retains only in-frame clones and omits some. This table has around 110,000 clones, almost 90% appearing once. This CDR3 comprises 14 residues. The V gene's germline CDR1 is SQVTM and CDR2 ANQGSEA. V gave up 7 bases and J gave up 5 bases, with 17 bases separating them. The material was peripheral blood, obtained on day 0 of AZD1222 vaccination. V and J are TRBV29-1 and TRBJ2-2; D is tentatively TRBD1 or TRBD2 (5 bases each). The TCR was taken from an adult in good health. The CDR3 DNA reads TGCAGCGGATCCGGGACGTCCAGAACCGGGGAGCTGTTTTTT. Its protein is CSGSGTSRTGELFF.